One sample yielded the 7 T cell receptor beta chains listed below, sequenced in a study of CD8 T cells in ankylosing spondylitis. TCRdb fed the 5' RACE reads into MiXCR, producing one record per CDR3 protein. This table holds about 31,000 distinct CDR3 sequences, 7.2% found once. Sequencing was done on a sample of blood, either unsorted or a sorted T cell fraction (not recorded which). These receptor sequences come from a male donor with ankylosing spondylitis or in good health (not recorded which).

This clonotype showed up just a few times. The chain recombines TRBV11-2 with TRBJ1-2; D unclear. From germline, CDR1 is SGHAT and CDR2 FQNNGV. The CDR3 is 14 residues long. The V end lost 4 bases, the J end lost 8 bases, and 17 bases lay between the germline ends. CDR3 DNA sequence: TGTGCCAGCAGCTCTGGCGGGGAGGGAAGCGGCTACACCTTC. Translation gives CASSSGGEGSGYTF.

This clonotype was seen at least ten times. This chain joins TRBV6-2 or TRBV6-3 and TRBJ1-5; tentative D call: TRBD1 (5 bases). The germline V gene has CDR1 MNHEY and CDR2 SVGEGT. CDR3 length: 17 amino acids. V was clipped by 6 bases and J by 1 base, with 19 bases between them. The CDR3 is CASRDTGVRSSNQPQHF. The CDR3 DNA sequence: TGTGCCAGCAGGGACACGGGGGTTCGTTCCAGCAATCAGCCCCAGCATTTT.

This chain connects TRBV12-3 or TRBV12-4 to TRBJ2-1; a possible D gene is TRBD1 (6 bases). CDR3 length equals 15 residues. V lost 1 base and J 3 bases, leaving 10 bases between the germline ends. DNA for the CDR3: TGTGCCAGCAGTTTAGGGGACACCTTCTACAATGAGCAGTTCTTC. Translation: CASSLGDTFYNEQFF.

This clonotype came up many times. The rearrangement links TRBV10-3 to TRBJ2-2; a weak D match, TRBD1 (6 bases). Deletions cut 0 bases from V and 0 bases from J, with 8 bases between. The CDR3 has 16 amino acids. CDR1 ENHRY and CDR2 SYGVKD come from the germline V gene. The CDR3 spells CAISESSGANTGELFF. CDR3 DNA sequence: TGTGCCATCAGTGAGTCCTCAGGGGCGAACACCGGGGAGCTGTTTTTT.

The CDR3 DNA sequence: TGTGCCAGCAGTATACTAGCGGGAACGGGGACAGATACGCAGTATTTT. Translating gives CASSILAGTGTDTQYF. The chain combines TRBV7-2 with TRBJ2-3; 10 nucleotides align to TRBD2. CDR1 and CDR2 (germline): SGHTA, FQGNSA. The CDR3 is 16 residues long. With 6 bases clipped from V and 3 bases from J, the junction kept 9 bases outside the gene matches.

The chain joins TRBV2 to TRBJ2-1; TRBD2 aligns across 7 bases. CDR3 length equals 18 residues. CDR1 SNHLY and CDR2 FYNNEI come from the germline V gene. The CDR3 DNA follows: TGTACCTTCTGTTTAGCTACCGGGACTATCAGCTCCTACAATGAGCAGTTCTTC. It encodes CTFCLATGTISSYNEQFF.

At least ten counts were recorded for this clonotype. The chain carries TRBV28 and TRBJ1-1; no reliable D call. Germline loops: CDR1 MDHEN, CDR2 SYDVKM. V lost 4 bases to trimming and J lost 0 bases, with 6 bases between them. The CDR3 runs 13 residues. The CDR3 DNA reads TGTGCCAGCAGTTCGGTGATGAACACTGAAGCTTTCTTT. Its translation is CASSSVMNTEAFF.